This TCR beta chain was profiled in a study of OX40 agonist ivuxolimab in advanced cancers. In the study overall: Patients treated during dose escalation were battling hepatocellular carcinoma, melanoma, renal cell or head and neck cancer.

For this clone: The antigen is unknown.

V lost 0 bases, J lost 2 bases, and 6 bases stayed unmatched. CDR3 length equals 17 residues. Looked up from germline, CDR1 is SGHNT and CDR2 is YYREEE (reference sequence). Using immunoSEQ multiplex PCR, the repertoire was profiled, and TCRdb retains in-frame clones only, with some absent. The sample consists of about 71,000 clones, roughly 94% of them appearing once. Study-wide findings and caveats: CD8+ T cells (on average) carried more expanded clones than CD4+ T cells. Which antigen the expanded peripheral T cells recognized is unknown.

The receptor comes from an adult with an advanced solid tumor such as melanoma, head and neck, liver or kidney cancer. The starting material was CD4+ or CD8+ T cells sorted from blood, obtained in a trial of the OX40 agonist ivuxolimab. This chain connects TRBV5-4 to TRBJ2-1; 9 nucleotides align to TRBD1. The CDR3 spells CASSLGQGDLTYNEQFF. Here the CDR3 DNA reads TGTGCCAGCAGCTTGGGACAGGGGGATTTGACCTACAATGAGCAGTTCTTC.